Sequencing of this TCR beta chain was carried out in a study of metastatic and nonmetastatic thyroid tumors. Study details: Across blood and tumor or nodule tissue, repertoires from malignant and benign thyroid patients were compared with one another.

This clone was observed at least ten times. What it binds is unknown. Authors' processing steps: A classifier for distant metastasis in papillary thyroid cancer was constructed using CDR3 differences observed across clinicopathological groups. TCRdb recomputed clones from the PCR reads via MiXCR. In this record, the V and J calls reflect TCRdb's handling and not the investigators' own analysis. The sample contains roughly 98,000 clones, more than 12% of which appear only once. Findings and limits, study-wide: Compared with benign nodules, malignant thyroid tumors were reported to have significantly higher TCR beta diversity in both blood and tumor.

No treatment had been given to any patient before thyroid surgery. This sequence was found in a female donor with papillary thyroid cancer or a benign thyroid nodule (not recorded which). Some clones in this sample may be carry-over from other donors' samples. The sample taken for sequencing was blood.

CDR3 in DNA: TGTGCCAGCAGTGAAACCCAGGGGATGGGTACAGATACGCAGTATTTT. Its translation is CASSETQGMGTDTQYF. J is TRBJ2-3 and V is TRBV6-1, with D possibly TRBD1 on 6 matching bases. Trimming stripped 2 bases from V and 3 bases from J, with 15 bases between. This CDR3 comprises 16 residues. The germline CDR1 and CDR2 sequences are MNHNS and SASEGT.